This TCR beta chain appears in the sequencing data of a study of T cells in Graves' hyperthyroidism and ophthalmopathy. Broader study findings: Ophthalmopathy got predicted by the model a median approximately six months before its onset.

The V end lost 3 bases, the J end lost 3 bases, and 8 bases lay between the germline ends. The CDR3 is made up of 13 amino acids. Germline V CDR1 and CDR2: SGHNT, YENEEA. This clonotype was counted ten times or more. Its antigen is as yet unknown. The investigators amplified TCR beta CDR3 regions from RNA transcripts. The HTBI primer set drove a first-round RT-PCR of the TCR CDR3. MiXCR was run by TCRdb on the multiplex PCR reads, yielding one entry per CDR3 protein. The profile covers over 500,000 distinct CDR3 sequences, with 40% to 50% appearing a single time and around 44% taken by the ten largest.

The sequencing input was peripheral blood or thyroid tissue (not recorded which). The sequence came from an adult woman with Graves' disease, either hyperthyroidism or ophthalmopathy (not recorded which). This chain joins TRBV11-3 and TRBJ1-1; D not resolved. The CDR3 loop is CASSFAPDTEAFF. The CDR3 nucleotides are TGTGCCAGCAGCTTCGCCCCGGACACTGAAGCTTTCTTT.